This is a list of T cell receptor beta chains from one sample in a study of radiotherapy plus CTLA-4 blockade in lung cancer. The method was immunoSEQ multiplex PCR; TCRdb's version includes in-frame clones alone and lacks a portion of them. The sample records 85,000 to 90,000 clones, more than 85% being singletons. The sequencing used peripheral blood, collected from a patient treated with radiotherapy plus ipilimumab. All receptors derive from a human donor with non-small cell lung cancer that progressed on radiotherapy plus ipilimumab. Both conserved end residues are part of each CDR3. D genes are given only for firm matches. Clone size is shown for a subset of rows, as once, few, many or a class of expanded clone.

TRBV18	NA	NA	TRBJ2-7	CASSPLSAVAYEQYF	TGTGCCAGCTCACCTCTCAGCGCTGTTGCCTACGAGCAGTACTTC
TRBV4-1	NA	NA	TRBJ2-5	CASSQGPLGDWGETQYF	TGCGCCAGCAGCCAAGGCCCTCTGGGGGACTGGGGAGAGACCCAGTACTTC
TRBV9	TRBD2	few	TRBJ2-7	CASSTQTSGESYEQYF	TGTGCCAGCAGCACCCAGACTAGCGGGGAATCCTACGAGCAGTACTTC
TRBV19	NA	few	TRBJ1-4	CASSPGSRAANEKLFF	TGTGCCAGTAGTCCGGGATCCAGGGCCGCTAATGAAAAACTGTTTTTT
TRBV7-9	TRBD1	NA	TRBJ1-5	CASSLGQGFQPQHF	TGTGCCAGCAGCTTGGGACAGGGGTTTCAGCCCCAGCATTTT
TRBV7-9	NA	NA	TRBJ1-2	CASTSVPNYGYTF	TGTGCCAGCACCTCGGTACCTAACTATGGCTACACCTTC
TRBV30	NA	once	TRBJ1-2	CAWNEGGAWHYGYTF	TGTGCCTGGAATGAAGGGGGGGCCTGGCACTATGGCTACACCTTC
TRBV25-1	TRBD2	NA	TRBJ2-5	CASMGLAFETQYF	TGTGCCAGCATGGGACTAGCGTTTGAGACCCAGTACTTC
TRBV27	NA	NA	TRBJ2-5	CASSSGFAGETQYF	TGTGCCAGCAGTTCGGGCTTTGCGGGAGAGACCCAGTACTTC
TRBV5-1	NA	NA	TRBJ2-7	CASSLERQREQYF	TGCGCCAGCAGCTTGGAGCGTCAGCGCGAGCAGTACTTC
TRBV14	NA	NA	TRBJ1-1	CASSQEWNTEAFF	TGTGCCAGCAGCCAAGAATGGAACACTGAAGCTTTCTTT
TRBV6-1	NA	NA	TRBJ2-1	CASSEVGGQFF	TGTGCCAGCAGTGAGGTGGGTGGTCAGTTCTTC
TRBV5-1	NA	NA	TRBJ2-5	CASSPLKQLQETQYF	TGCGCCAGCAGCCCCCTGAAGCAGCTTCAAGAGACCCAGTACTTC
TRBV28	NA	NA	TRBJ1-2	CASSAARGGEIRGYTF	TGTGCCAGCAGTGCCGCCCGCGGCGGGGAGATTCGAGGCTACACCTTC
TRBV11-3	NA	NA	TRBJ1-2	CASSSEGYGYTF	TGTGCCAGCAGCTCGGAGGGGTATGGCTACACCTTC
TRBV25-1	TRBD1	NA	TRBJ2-4	CASSQTGIAKNIQYF	TGTGCCAGCAGCCAGACAGGGATAGCCAAAAACATTCAGTACTTC
TRBV6-1	NA	NA	TRBJ1-1	CASSRNDANTEAFF	TGTGCCAGCAGCCGAAATGACGCGAACACTGAAGCTTTCTTT
TRBV19	TRBD1	NA	TRBJ1-6	CASSTTGGRNNSPLHF	TGTGCCAGTAGTACGACAGGGGGTCGCAATAATTCACCCCTCCACTTT
TRBV11-2	NA	NA	TRBJ2-7	CASSLGRVSSYEQYF	TGTGCCAGCAGCTTAGGCAGGGTGAGCTCCTACGAGCAGTACTTC
TRBV7-9	TRBD1	NA	TRBJ1-3	CASSLFGTAGNTIYF	TGTGCCAGCAGCTTATTCGGGACAGCTGGAAACACCATATATTTT
TRBV4-3	NA	NA	TRBJ1-3	CASSQVGGNTIYF	TGCGCCAGCAGCCAAGTTGGGGGAAACACCATATATTTT
TRBV29-1	NA	NA	TRBJ1-2	CSEHYGYTF	TGCAGCGAACACTATGGCTACACCTTC
TRBV18	TRBD2	NA	TRBJ2-7	CASSPTDSGGAGEQYF	TGTGCCAGCTCTCCAACTGATAGCGGGGGGGCCGGTGAGCAGTACTTC
TRBV10-3	NA	NA	TRBJ1-4	CAISESGPNEKLFF	TGTGCCATCAGTGAGTCGGGACCAAATGAAAAACTGTTTTTT
TRBV7-9	NA	once	TRBJ2-2	CASSLAPFSGELFF	TGTGCCAGCAGCTTAGCCCCGTTTTCTGGGGAGCTGTTTTTT
TRBV5-4	NA	NA	TRBJ2-2	CASSLGLANGELFF	TGTGCCAGCAGCTTGGGTCTAGCGAACGGGGAGCTGTTTTTT
TRBV9	TRBD2	NA	TRBJ2-2	CASSVARTSGGGLPGELFF	TGTGCCAGCAGCGTAGCTCGAACTAGCGGGGGGGGACTCCCCGGGGAGCTGTTTTTT
TRBV9	NA	NA	TRBJ1-1	CASSVDPGGGTEAFF	TGTGCCAGCAGCGTAGATCCGGGCGGAGGCACTGAAGCTTTCTTT
TRBV7-7	NA	once	TRBJ2-1	CASSLDGANEQFF	TGTGCTAGCAGCTTAGACGGGGCGAATGAGCAGTTCTTC
TRBV18	NA	once	TRBJ2-3	CASSPNTDTQYF	TGTGCCAGCTCACCAAACACAGATACGCAGTATTTT
TRBV5-4	NA	NA	TRBJ2-7	CASSLAVAGEQYF	TGTGCCAGCAGCTTGGCCGTCGCGGGTGAGCAGTACTTC
TRBV5-1	NA	NA	TRBJ1-2	CASRLGDYGYTF	TGCGCCAGCCGCTTGGGGGACTATGGCTACACCTTC
TRBV5-1	TRBD1	NA	TRBJ1-2	CASRPGQGSYGYTF	TGCGCCAGCAGACCGGGACAGGGCAGCTATGGCTACACCTTC
TRBV4-1	NA	NA	TRBJ2-2	CASTAQGGTGELFF	TGCGCCAGTACCGCACAGGGCGGAACCGGGGAGCTGTTTTTT
TRBV7-2	NA	NA	TRBJ2-7	CASSLSARKIYEQYF	TGTGCCAGCAGCTTAAGTGCACGCAAAATATACGAGCAGTACTTC
TRBV7-9	TRBD1	NA	TRBJ1-1	CASSIPGQGMNTEAFF	TGTGCCAGCAGCATCCCGGGACAGGGGATGAACACTGAAGCTTTCTTT
TRBV19	TRBD1	NA	TRBJ2-2	CASSIGPGQGAVAGELFF	TGTGCCAGTAGTATAGGACCGGGACAGGGGGCTGTTGCCGGGGAGCTGTTTTTT
TRBV9	TRBD1	few	TRBJ2-1	CASSVGQGVYNEQFF	TGTGCCAGCAGCGTAGGACAGGGAGTCTACAATGAGCAGTTCTTC
TRBV7-2	NA	NA	TRBJ1-2	CASSLIPPRDGYTF	TGTGCCAGCAGCTTAATCCCCCCACGGGATGGCTACACCTTC
TRBV14	NA	few	TRBJ1-1	CASSRNTEAFF	TGTGCCAGCAGCCGAAACACTGAAGCTTTCTTT
TRBV28	NA	NA	TRBJ1-2	CASRQQGSYGYTF	TGTGCCAGCAGGCAACAGGGAAGCTATGGCTACACCTTC
TRBV28	TRBD1	NA	TRBJ2-7	CASSQDRGAYEQYF	TGTGCCAGCAGCCAAGACAGGGGGGCTTACGAGCAGTACTTC
TRBV7-3	NA	NA	TRBJ2-5	CASSAQGMGETQYF	TGTGCCAGCAGCGCTCAGGGGATGGGGGAGACCCAGTACTTC
TRBV7-2	NA	NA	TRBJ2-3	CASSTDSKDTQYF	TGTGCCAGCAGCACCGATAGCAAAGATACGCAGTATTTT
TRBV20-1	NA	NA	TRBJ2-5	CSARVRETQYF	TGCAGTGCTAGAGTTAGGGAGACCCAGTACTTC
TRBV6-6	TRBD1	few	TRBJ1-1	CASSPGQGMNTEAFF	TGTGCCAGCAGCCCCGGACAGGGGATGAACACTGAAGCTTTCTTT
TRBV7-6	TRBD2	NA	TRBJ2-3	CASSRAGRTDTQYF	TGTGCCAGCAGCCGAGCGGGGCGCACAGATACGCAGTATTTT
TRBV6-5	TRBD2	NA	TRBJ2-2	CASRPLAGVTGELFF	TGTGCCAGCAGGCCTCTAGCGGGGGTCACCGGGGAGCTGTTTTTT
TRBV2	NA	NA	TRBJ1-3	CASKRGASSGNTIYF	TGTGCCAGCAAACGGGGGGCCAGCTCTGGAAACACCATATATTTT
TRBV7-9	TRBD1	NA	TRBJ1-2	CASSPGTEYGYTF	TGTGCCAGCAGCCCCGGGACAGAATATGGCTACACCTTC
TRBV9	NA	NA	TRBJ1-3	CASSVSGTGNTIYF	TGTGCCAGCAGCGTATCAGGGACTGGAAACACCATATATTTT
TRBV27	NA	once	TRBJ2-2	CASSLSINTGELFF	TGTGCCAGCAGTTTAAGCATCAACACCGGGGAGCTGTTTTTT
TRBV7-3	TRBD1	once	TRBJ1-5	CASSPEDRGQGQPQHF	TGTGCCAGCAGCCCGGAGGACAGGGGGCAGGGTCAGCCCCAGCATTTT
TRBV28	NA	NA	TRBJ2-6	CASRTGANVLTF	TGTGCCAGCAGAACTGGGGCCAACGTCCTGACTTTC
TRBV14	NA	NA	TRBJ2-3	CASSPRAPSPDTQYF	TGTGCCAGCAGCCCGCGGGCCCCCTCCCCTGATACGCAGTATTTT
TRBV4-3	NA	NA	TRBJ2-2	CASSQDPGKNTGELFF	TGCGCCAGCAGCCAAGATCCAGGGAAGAACACCGGGGAGCTGTTTTTT
TRBV30	NA	NA	TRBJ2-7	CAWSGGQAGHEQYF	TGTGCCTGGAGTGGGGGGCAGGCGGGACACGAGCAGTACTTC
TRBV12-5	NA	NA	TRBJ1-5	CASGLPSGPLSGNQPQHF	TGTGCTAGTGGTTTGCCTTCAGGGCCTCTTTCGGGCAATCAGCCCCAGCATTTT
TRBV28	NA	NA	TRBJ2-1	CASSLAGAYNEQFF	TGTGCCAGCAGTCTGGCAGGGGCTTACAATGAGCAGTTCTTC